The clone carrying this TCR beta chain was detected only a few times. The entry originates in a study of identical twins. V lost 4 bases, J lost 4 bases, and 14 bases lay in between. CDR3 size: 14 residues. Germline loops: CDR1 SGHRS, CDR2 YFSETQ. cDNA molecules carried unique molecular identifiers, and template switching added a universal primer site. TCRdb redid the calling of the 5' RACE reads with MiXCR, one entry per CDR3 protein. Among around 680,000 distinct CDR3 sequences, 8.6% were seen once, and the ten largest hold approximately 0.94%. This sample was also put to use in a study of yellow fever vaccine responses in identical twins.

The rearrangement links TRBV5-1 to TRBJ1-1, with D possibly TRBD1 on 5 matching bases. The clonotype comes from a woman under 30 in good health. The sequenced sample consisted of PBMCs. The CDR3 loop is CASSTFSRATEAFF. The CDR3 coding sequence is TGCGCCAGCAGCACCTTTAGCAGGGCCACTGAAGCTTTCTTT.